These 32 T cell receptor beta chains came from one sample sequenced in a study of T cells in Graves' hyperthyroidism and ophthalmopathy. Regions amplified from RNA transcripts were the TCR beta CDR3 regions. HTBI primers were used for first-round RT-PCR of the TCR CDR3. TCRdb called the multiplex PCR reads again in MiXCR, with one record for every CDR3 protein. The data hold about 420,000 distinct CDR3 sequences, with less than 20% observed a single time. The sequenced sample consisted of blood. The receptors derive from a woman aged 18 to 35 with Graves' hyperthyroidism.

This clonotype was found many times. The V gene is TRBV5-1, the J gene TRBJ2-7; D unresolved. V dropped 0 bases and J dropped 0 bases, with 7 bases sitting between them. From germline, CDR1 is SGHRS and CDR2 YFSETQ. The CDR3 has 14 residues. The CDR3 coding sequence is TGCGCCAGCAGCTTGGGCCAGGCCTCCTACGAGCAGTACTTC. It translates to CASSLGQASYEQYF.

At least ten counts were recorded for this clonotype. The junction shows a germline mismatch at one end, possibly a read error. The CDR3 coding sequence is TGTGCCAGCAGCCAGTGGGGGCGGACCTCTGAAAACACCATATATTTT. Its protein product is CASSQWGRTSENTIYF. V and J are TRBV3-1 and TRBJ1-3, with D possibly TRBD1 on 6 matching bases. The CDR3 extends over 16 amino acids. Looked up from germline, CDR1 is LGHDT and CDR2 is YNNKEL (reference sequence).

The chain joins TRBV6-2 or TRBV6-3 to TRBJ2-7; unclear D gene. Trimming pared 5 bases from V and 6 bases from J, leaving 11 bases between. The CDR3 sequence is 12 residues long. CDR1 and CDR2 (germline): MNHEY, SVGEGT. CDR3 in amino acids: CASSPGLLEQYF. CDR3 sequence (DNA): TGTGCCAGCAGTCCCGGCCTCCTCGAGCAGTACTTC.

The CDR3 loop reads CASSEIRGQETQYF. The CDR3 nucleotides are TGTGCCAGCAGTGAGATCAGGGGGCAAGAGACCCAGTACTTC. The chain has TRBV6-1 and TRBJ2-5; 7 nucleotides match TRBD1. After removal of 3 bases from V and 2 bases from J, the junction contained 3 bases not matched to a gene. The germline CDR1 and CDR2 sequences are MNHNS and SASEGT. The CDR3 contains 14 residues.

Remarks on this clonotype: It may be a read error: a sequence one base away is much more abundant. Because the CDR3 is missing its conserved closing phenylalanine or tryptophan, this is likely a read error. The rearrangement links TRBV6-1 to TRBJ1-5, with no clear D. CDR1 and CDR2 (germline): MNHNS, SASEGT. The CDR3 has 15 residues. V was cut by 5 bases and J by 6 bases, with 17 bases left in between. This CDR3 reads CASSPGLEGGQPQHL. The DNA for the CDR3 is TGTGCCAGCAGTCCGGGCCTTGAAGGAGGTCAGCCCCAGCATCTT.

This clonotype was detected only a few times. The chain has TRBV12-5 and TRBJ2-7, with 13 bases that match TRBD2. The CDR3 is 16 residues long. Germline V lookup: CDR1 LGHNT, CDR2 FRNRAP. The V segment lost 3 bases and the J segment 6 bases; nucleotides outside the gene matches: 8. The CDR3 region has the DNA TGTGCTAGTGGTTTATCCAGGACTAGCGGGAGTGGCGAGCAGTACTTC. Its translation: CASGLSRTSGSGEQYF.

This clonotype was seen a handful of times. The chain links TRBV19 to TRBJ1-2; TRBD1 is a possible D gene (5 bases). The CDR3 covers 14 residues. Trimming removed 7 bases at V and 5 bases at J, with 17 bases between. The germline V gene encodes CDR1 LNHDA and CDR2 SQIVND (reference sequence). The CDR3 sequence is CASKLKGHRYGYTF. For the CDR3, the DNA is TGTGCCAGTAAATTAAAAGGACACCGATATGGCTACACCTTC.

This clonotype was observed many times. The genes are TRBV28 and TRBJ1-5; 7 bases line up with TRBD1. This CDR3 has 17 amino acids. V lost 2 bases to trimming and J lost 2 bases; unmatched junction nucleotides: 9. The germline CDR1 and CDR2 sequences are MDHEN and SYDVKM. This CDR3 is CASSLAQGRGGNQPQHF. The CDR3 DNA follows: TGTGCCAGCAGTTTAGCACAGGGGAGAGGTGGCAATCAGCCCCAGCATTTT.

The sample holds many counts of this clonotype. J is TRBJ2-1 and V is TRBV6-1; 11 bases map to TRBD2. V lost 5 bases to trimming and J lost 3 bases; unmatched junction nucleotides: 3. The CDR3 covers 15 residues. CDR1 is MNHNS, CDR2 SASEGT, per germline. The CDR3 loop is CASSQTSGIYNEQFF. CDR3 coding DNA: TGTGCCAGCAGTCAGACTAGCGGGATCTACAATGAGCAGTTCTTC.

This clonotype has at least ten counts. The chain carries TRBV7-8 and TRBJ2-7; D is unresolved. The CDR3 runs 16 residues. Germline V lookup: CDR1 SGHVS, CDR2 FQNEAQ. V was cut by 3 bases and J by 3 bases, with 18 bases left in between. CDR3 nucleotide sequence: TGTGCCAGCAGCTTGGTTAGCTACCTTAAGATCTACGAGCAGTACTTC. Translation: CASSLVSYLKIYEQYF. Combining the CDR3 with reference TRBV7-8 and TRBJ2-7 gives the whole variable domain GAGVSQSPRYKVAKRGQDVALRCDPISGHVSLFWYQQALGQGPEFLTYFQNEAQLDKSGLPSDRFFAERPEGSVSTLKIQRTQQEDSAVYLCASSLVSYLKIYEQYFGPGTRLTVT.

This clonotype was detected ten times or more. The rearrangement uses TRBV2 and TRBJ1-2; perhaps TRBD1 as D (6 bases). This CDR3 has 15 residues. In germline, CDR1 is SNHLY, CDR2 FYNNEI. The V gene lost 2 bases and the J gene lost 4 bases, with 14 bases spanning the gap. In nucleotides, the CDR3 is TGTGCCAGCAGTGAAACACAGGGAAAGTTCTATGGCTACACCTTC. It translates to CASSETQGKFYGYTF.

This clonotype was observed many times. The chain carries TRBV5-1 and TRBJ2-7, with 9 bases identical to TRBD2. The V and J ends lost 2 bases and 5 bases, in that order; junction bases with no gene match: 5. The length of the CDR3 is 14 residues. Per germline, CDR1 SGHRS and CDR2 YFSETQ. The CDR3 DNA is TGCGCCAGCAGCTTCCGGCGGGAGGGGGACGAGCAGTACTTC. It translates to CASSFRREGDEQYF.

This clonotype was observed at least ten times. The chain employs TRBV20-1 and TRBJ1-1; D is ambiguous. V dropped 0 bases and J dropped 3 bases, with 17 bases sitting between them. Looked up from germline, CDR1 is DFQATT and CDR2 is SNEGSKA (reference sequence). The CDR3 extends over 16 amino acids. CDR3 protein: CSARDSRADWDTEAFF. The CDR3 DNA is TGCAGTGCTAGAGATAGTAGGGCAGATTGGGACACTGAAGCTTTCTTT.

V and J are TRBV9 and TRBJ2-2, with 10 bases aligning to TRBD2. With 0 bases clipped from V and 2 bases from J, the junction kept 1 base outside the gene matches. Germline V gene data show CDR1 as SGDLS and CDR2 as YYNGEE. The CDR3 runs 16 residues. The CDR3 loop reads CASSVVAGGNTGELFF. In DNA, the CDR3 is TGTGCCAGCAGCGTAGTAGCGGGGGGCAACACCGGGGAGCTGTTTTTT.

The chain is built from TRBV25-1 and TRBJ2-4, with D perhaps matching TRBD1 (6 bases). CDR1 and CDR2 from the germline V gene are MGHDK and SYGVNS. The V end lost 1 base, the J end lost 9 bases, and 10 bases lay between the germline ends. The CDR3 is 13 amino acids. CDR3 in DNA: TGTGCCAGCAGTGAATTAAAAGGGGGCATTCAGTACTTC. Residues: CASSELKGGIQYF. The full variable domain, rest sourced from reference TRBV25-1 and TRBJ2-4, is EADIYQTPRYLVIGTGKKITLECSQTMGHDKMYWYQQDPGMELHLIHYSYGVNSTEKGDLSSESTVSRIRTEHFPLTLESARPSHTSQYLCASSELKGGIQYFGAGTRLSVL.

The chain uses TRBV18 and TRBJ2-7; 8 bases match TRBD2. Germline trimming cut 5 bases from V and 3 bases from J; bases unmatched to any gene: 9. Per the germline V gene, CDR1 is KGHSH and CDR2 is LQKENI. The CDR3 consists of 15 residues. CDR3 sequence reads: CASSSIRTSLYEQYF. CDR3 bases: TGTGCCAGCTCATCCATCAGGACTAGCCTCTACGAGCAGTACTTC.

This clonotype was seen repeatedly, ten times or more. The rearrangement links TRBV12-3 or TRBV12-4 to TRBJ1-4; D unresolved. V was cut by 1 base and J by 2 bases, with 17 bases left in between. This CDR3 is built from 18 residues. The CDR3: CASSLEGGGGSTNEKLFF. CDR3 coding DNA: TGTGCCAGCAGTTTAGAGGGAGGAGGAGGCTCGACTAATGAAAAACTGTTTTTT.

This clonotype was recorded at least ten times. V usage is TRBV20-1 and J usage is TRBJ2-5; D may be TRBD1 or TRBD2 (5 bases each). The CDR3 length is 15 residues. The germline V gene has CDR1 DFQATT and CDR2 SNEGSKA (reference sequence). Trimming took off 2 bases at V and 1 base at J, with 14 bases between the two ends. The CDR3 nucleotides are TGCAGTGCTAGATCGGGGCTAGACCCCCAAGAGACCCAGTACTTC. It codes for CSARSGLDPQETQYF.

This clonotype was recorded at least ten times. The CDR3 coding sequence is TGTGCCAGCAGGGCTAGCGGGGGGGGATACAATGAGCAGTTCTTC. It is translated as CASRASGGGYNEQFF. The chain couples TRBV6-1 to TRBJ2-1; 12 bases map to TRBD2. Germline V CDR1 and CDR2: MNHNS, SASEGT. V gave up 6 bases and J gave up 4 bases; unmatched junction bases: 4. CDR3 length equals 15 residues.

This clonotype was seen repeatedly, ten times or more. The chain combines TRBV3-1 with TRBJ2-7, with TRBD2 matching 7 bases. Trimming at V came to 2 bases and at J to 5 bases, leaving 12 bases not matched to a gene. From germline, CDR1 is LGHDT and CDR2 YNNKEL (reference sequence). The CDR3 spans 16 residues. The CDR3 here is CASSQKSGVQPHEQYF. The CDR3 DNA sequence: TGTGCCAGCAGCCAAAAAAGCGGGGTTCAGCCCCACGAGCAGTACTTC.

This clonotype appeared many times. The chain joins TRBV20-1 to TRBJ2-1; 9 bases map to TRBD2. The V gene end was trimmed by 5 bases and the J gene end by 4 bases; junction bases not matched to a gene: 15. In germline, CDR1 is DFQATT, CDR2 SNEGSKA (reference sequence). This CDR3 has 17 amino acids. CDR3 coding DNA: TGCAGTGCTGGGAAAGTGATGAGCGGGGGGAGTTACAATGAGCAGTTCTTC. This sequence encodes CSAGKVMSGGSYNEQFF.

This clonotype appeared a few times. Compared with germline, one end of the junction differs, possibly owing to a read error. This sequence joins TRBV6-1 and TRBJ1-1; no reliable D call. This CDR3 has 15 amino acids. The germline CDR1 and CDR2 sequences are MNHNS and SASEGT. CDR3 bases: TGTGTCAGCAGTCCTCGCGAAGATTTGAACACTGAAGCTTTCTTT. It specifies CVSSPREDLNTEAFF.

In this sample, this clonotype turned up many times. The V and J genes are TRBV27 and TRBJ1-2; 10 bases line up with TRBD1. In germline, CDR1 is MNHEY, CDR2 SMNVEV (reference sequence). The CDR3 is 16 amino acids. The V and J ends lost 5 bases and 6 bases, in that order; junction bases with no gene match: 12. The CDR3 coding sequence is TGTGCCAGCAGTCCCAGACCGGGACAGGGGACGAATGGCTACACCTTC. Its protein is CASSPRPGQGTNGYTF.

In regard to this clonotype: A much larger clone differs by one base, so this may be a read error. The CDR3 DNA follows: TGTGCCAGCAGCCAAGATCAGCGTAGACAGGGCGGCTATGGCTACGCCTTC. Amino acid sequence: CASSQDQRRQGGYGYAF. The chain employs TRBV11-2 and TRBJ1-2; TRBD1 agrees at 7 bases. The CDR3 loop spans 17 amino acids. Germline values: CDR1 SGHAT, CDR2 FQNNGV.

This clonotype was observed many times. This chain connects TRBV7-9 to TRBJ2-1, with unresolved D. The CDR3 extends over 14 amino acids. Germline V gene sequence: CDR1 SEHNR, CDR2 FQNEAQ (reference sequence). V was clipped by 5 bases and J by 3 bases, with 11 bases between them. The CDR3 reads CASSPITDYNEQFF. The CDR3 region has the DNA TGTGCCAGCAGCCCAATTACAGACTACAATGAGCAGTTCTTC.

This clonotype was detected many times. The chain is built from TRBV6-2 or TRBV6-3 and TRBJ2-1; TRBD1 aligns across 8 bases. V was pared by 0 bases and J by 7 bases, with 8 bases of the junction left unmatched. This CDR3 spans 16 amino acids. The germline V gene has CDR1 MNHEY and CDR2 SVGEGT. For the CDR3, the DNA is TGTGCCAGCAGTTACTCGAACAGGGGGATCTCTAATGAGCAGTTCTTC. It specifies CASSYSNRGISNEQFF.

For this clonotype: Since a much larger clone is just one base distant, this may be a read error. V usage is TRBV15 and J usage is TRBJ2-7, with D hard to call. The germline V gene encodes CDR1 LNHNV and CDR2 YYDKDF (reference sequence). CDR3 size: 14 residues. V gave up 1 base and J gave up 3 bases, with 10 bases separating them. The CDR3, as DNA: TGTGCCACCAGCAGAGGTCGAGGCAGCTACGAGCAGTACTTC. The encoded protein is CATSRGRGSYEQYF.

This clonotype was observed a few times. The chain uses TRBV5-6 and TRBJ2-5; D is unresolved. The germline V gene encodes CDR1 SGHDT and CDR2 YYEEEE. This CDR3 is 14 amino acids long. V shed 1 base and J shed 2 bases, with 9 bases lying between them. The CDR3 bases are TGTGCCAGCAGCTTGAGGCCCAGACAAGAGACCCAGTACTTC. Translating gives CASSLRPRQETQYF.

The V gene is TRBV12-3 or TRBV12-4, the J gene TRBJ1-5; the D gene is possibly TRBD1 (5 bases). This CDR3 has 12 amino acids. The V and J ends lost 6 bases and 7 bases respectively, with 10 bases between them. This CDR3 is CASRLRGQPQHF. CDR3 DNA: TGTGCCAGCAGACTTAGGGGCCAGCCCCAGCATTTT.

This clonotype was observed many times. The genes are TRBV11-3 and TRBJ2-7; maybe TRBD1 (5 bases). Trimming took 0 bases from V and 7 from J, leaving 13 bases between them. The CDR3 loop spans 14 amino acids. Germline CDR1 reads SGHNT; CDR2 reads YENEEA. The chain's CDR3 is CASSLEGPRGEQYF. The CDR3 nucleotides are TGTGCCAGCAGCTTAGAGGGGCCTAGGGGAGAGCAGTACTTC.

This clonotype was seen only a few times. The rearrangement joins TRBV24-1 to TRBJ2-7, with 9 bases matching TRBD1. The CDR3 sequence is 13 residues long. Germline CDR1 reads KGHDR; CDR2 reads SFDVKD. J was trimmed by 5 bases and V by 5 bases; bases with no gene match: 3. The CDR3 nucleotides are TGTGCCACCAGTGGGGACAGGGACCACGAGCAGTACTTC. Translated: CATSGDRDHEQYF.

The sample holds many counts of this clonotype. This sequence joins TRBV9 and TRBJ1-2; no definite D call. Trimming removed 0 bases from V and 1 base from J, with 4 bases in between. The germline gives CDR1 SGDLS, CDR2 YYNGEE. This CDR3 has 13 amino acids. CDR3 protein: CASSVDFNYGYTF. Here the CDR3 DNA reads TGTGCCAGCAGCGTAGACTTTAACTATGGCTACACCTTC.